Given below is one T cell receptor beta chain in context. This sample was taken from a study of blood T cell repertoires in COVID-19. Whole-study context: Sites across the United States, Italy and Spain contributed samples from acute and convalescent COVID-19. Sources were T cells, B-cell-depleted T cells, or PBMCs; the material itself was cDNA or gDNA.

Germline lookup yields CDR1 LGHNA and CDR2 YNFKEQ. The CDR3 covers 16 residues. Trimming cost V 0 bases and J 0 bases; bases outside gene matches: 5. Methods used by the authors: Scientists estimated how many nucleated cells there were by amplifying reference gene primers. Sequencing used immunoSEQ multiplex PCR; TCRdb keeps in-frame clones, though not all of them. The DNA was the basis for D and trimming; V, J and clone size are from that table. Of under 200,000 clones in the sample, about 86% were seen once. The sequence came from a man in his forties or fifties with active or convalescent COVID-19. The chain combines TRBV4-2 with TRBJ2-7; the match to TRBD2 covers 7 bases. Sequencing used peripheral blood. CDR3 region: CASSQEWREPSYEQYF. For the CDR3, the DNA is TGTGCCAGCAGCCAAGAATGGCGGGAGCCCTCCTACGAGCAGTACTTC.